This paragraph covers one T cell receptor beta chain sequence. Study processing details: Amplified reference gene primers provided the basis for estimating nucleated cell counts. Repertoires were generated with immunoSEQ multiplex PCR, while TCRdb's copy carries only in-frame clones and drops some. The D gene and trimming were derived from the DNA, and the V and J assignments and clone size from that table. The sample lists about 99,000 clones, about 90% occurring once. The record originates from a study of blood T cell repertoires in COVID-19. Study in general: COVID-19 samples, acute and convalescent, were from the United States, Italy and Spain. T cells, B-cell-depleted T cells, or PBMCs provided the cDNA or gDNA that served as material.

The CDR3 spans 15 residues. V gave up 0 bases and J gave up 0 bases; unmatched junction bases: 2. Germline CDR1 is LGHNA and CDR2 is YNFKEQ. The chain uses TRBV4-2 and TRBJ2-7; 7 bases agree with TRBD2. Sequencing input: peripheral blood. This receptor was obtained from a man aged 50-60 years with acute or convalescent COVID-19. CDR3 sequence: CASSQEREGSYEQYF. In DNA, the CDR3 is TGTGCCAGCAGCCAAGAGAGGGAGGGCTCCTACGAGCAGTACTTC.